Following are 18 T cell receptor beta chains from one sample sequenced in a study of blood T cell repertoires in COVID-19. Repertoires were generated with immunoSEQ multiplex PCR, while TCRdb's copy carries only in-frame clones and drops some. The sample yields some 200,000 clones, around four fifths seen once. The sequencing input was peripheral blood. The receptors were sampled from a man aged 25-45 years with active or convalescent COVID-19.

The J gene is TRBJ1-1, the V gene TRBV6-5; D is perhaps TRBD1 (5 bases). The V end lost 5 bases, the J end lost 4 bases, and 14 bases lay between the germline ends. This CDR3 is 14 amino acids long. Looked up from germline, CDR1 is MNHEY and CDR2 is SVGAGI. The CDR3 DNA reads TGTGCCAGCAGTCCCTCCTATAGGGGCACTGAAGCTTTCTTT. This encodes CASSPSYRGTEAFF.

V usage is TRBV6-1 and J usage is TRBJ1-2; 9 nucleotides align to TRBD1. Germline V gene lookup returns CDR1 MNHNS and CDR2 SASEGT. This CDR3 is built from 14 residues. V dropped 2 bases and J dropped 5; count of bases not matched to a gene: 3. CDR3 nucleotide sequence: TGTGCCAGCAGTGAAAGGGACAGGGAGTATGGCTACACCTTC. This gives the protein CASSERDREYGYTF.

The chain recombines TRBV5-6 with TRBJ2-7; 7 nucleotides agree with TRBD1. J gave up 3 bases and V 4 bases, and 4 bases lay outside the gene matches. Germline V gene lookup returns CDR1 SGHDT and CDR2 YYEEEE. CDR3 length equals 13 residues. The CDR3 sequence: CASSLTGDYEQYV. DNA for the CDR3: TGTGCCAGCAGCCTAACAGGGGACTACGAGCAGTACGTC.

The chain uses TRBV7-3 and TRBJ2-1, with D possibly TRBD2 on 6 matching bases. The germline V gene has CDR1 SGHTA and CDR2 FQGTGA. The CDR3 runs 14 residues. With 5 bases removed from V and 3 bases from J, the gap between germline ends came to 11 bases. The CDR3 is CASSTSGGYNEQFF. In nucleotides, the CDR3 is TGTGCCAGCAGCACCTCCGGGGGCTACAATGAGCAGTTCTTC. Full variable domain (missing parts from reference TRBV7-3 and TRBJ2-1): GAGVSQTPSNKVTEKGKYVELRCDPISGHTALYWYRQSLGQGPEFLIYFQGTGAADDSGLPNDRFFAVRPEGSVSTLKIQRTERGDSAVYLCASSTSGGYNEQFFGPGTRLTVL.

This chain uses TRBV6-5 with TRBJ2-2; 11 bases match TRBD1. The CDR3 has 15 residues. Looked up from germline, CDR1 is MNHEY and CDR2 is SVGAGI. V lost 7 bases, J lost 4 bases, and 5 bases stayed unmatched. The DNA of the CDR3 is TGTGCCAGCATCACCGGGACAGGGGGCACCGGGGAGCTGTTTTTT. Encoded protein: CASITGTGGTGELFF.

The chain has TRBV6-5 and TRBJ2-1, with 10 bases fitting TRBD2. Trimming removed 0 bases from V and 6 bases from J; junction bases left unmatched: 5. Germline CDR1 reads MNHEY; CDR2 reads SVGAGI. The CDR3 runs 16 residues. The CDR3 nucleotides are TGTGCCAGCAGTTACTCGGAGCGGGGGGGCCGCAATGAGCAGTTCTTC. It codes for CASSYSERGGRNEQFF.

This clone came up a few times. V is TRBV6-5 and J is TRBJ1-5; TRBD1 matches 8 bases. CDR1 is MNHEY and CDR2 is SVGAGI in the germline V gene. CDR3 size: 13 residues. The J segment lost 7 bases and the V segment lost 6 bases, leaving 5 bases of the junction unmatched. CDR3 DNA sequence: TGTGCCAGCAGCCCCCAGGGGGCACAGCCCCAGCATTTT. Amino acid sequence: CASSPQGAQPQHF.

Note on this clone: At one end the junction does not follow the germline gene, possibly because of a read error. The chain links TRBV9 to TRBJ2-2; 9 nucleotides line up with TRBD1. Germline V gene data show CDR1 as SGDLS and CDR2 as YYNGEE. The CDR3 contains 16 residues. CDR3 in amino acids: CATSLGQGPSTGELFF. As DNA, the CDR3 is TGTGCCACCAGCCTGGGACAGGGTCCTTCCACCGGGGAGCTGTTTTTT. The full variable domain, with the rest looked up from reference TRBV9 and TRBJ2-2, is DSGVTQTPKHLITATGQRVTLRCSPRSGDLSVYWYQQSLDQGLQFLIQYYNGEERAKGNILERFSAQQFPDLHSELNLSSLELGDSALYFCATSLGQGPSTGELFFGEGSRLTVL.

This sequence joins TRBV7-2 and TRBJ2-2, with 14 bases lining up with TRBD2. V dropped 5 bases and J dropped 9; count of bases not matched to a gene: 17. The CDR3 spans 19 residues. CDR1 and CDR2 from the germline V gene are SGHTA and FQGNSA. CDR3 nucleotides: TGTGCCAGCAGCACTATTAAACCGGGACTAGCGGGAGAACACCGGGAGCTGTTTTTT. It codes for CASSTIKPGLAGEHRELFF.

This clone has only one observation. V usage is TRBV9 and J usage is TRBJ2-3; 10 nucleotides line up with TRBD2. Per germline, CDR1 SGDLS and CDR2 YYNGEE. The CDR3 sequence is 14 residues long. J lost 4 bases, V lost 5 bases, and 4 bases had no gene match. This chain's CDR3 is CASSPSGSADTQYF. The CDR3 bases are TGTGCCAGCAGTCCTAGCGGGAGTGCAGATACGCAGTATTTT. The whole variable domain, remainder taken from reference TRBV9 and TRBJ2-3, is DSGVTQTPKHLITATGQRVTLRCSPRSGDLSVYWYQQSLDQGLQFLIQYYNGEERAKGNILERFSAQQFPDLHSELNLSSLELGDSALYFCASSPSGSADTQYFGPGTRLTVL.

The V gene is TRBV6-5, the J gene TRBJ1-6; TRBD1 might be the D (5 bases). V was cut by 0 bases and J by 7 bases, with 13 bases left in between. CDR1 and CDR2 (germline): MNHEY, SVGAGI. The CDR3 runs 16 residues. The CDR3 coding sequence is TGTGCCAGCAGTTACTCAATAGGGGCAGCGAATTCACCCCTCCACTTT. Amino acids: CASSYSIGAANSPLHF.

V usage is TRBV5-1 and J usage is TRBJ2-1; 8 bases line up with TRBD1. V was pared by 4 bases and J by 5 bases, with 14 bases of the junction left unmatched. Germline CDR1 reads SGHRS; CDR2 reads YFSETQ. The CDR3 sequence is 17 residues long. The CDR3 loop is CASSPRIGQGRHNEQFF. CDR3 bases: TGCGCCAGCAGCCCAAGAATCGGACAGGGTCGGCACAATGAGCAGTTCTTC.

The chain recombines TRBV27 with TRBJ1-5; D perhaps matches TRBD1 (5 bases). Germline values: CDR1 MNHEY, CDR2 SMNVEV (reference sequence). This CDR3 comprises 18 residues. V lost 2 bases and J lost 1, with 18 bases in between. This CDR3 reads CASSLLSPGGISNQPQHF. Written as DNA, the CDR3 is TGTGCCAGCAGTTTACTTAGTCCGGGGGGGATAAGCAATCAGCCCCAGCATTTT.

J is TRBJ2-7 and V is TRBV7-8; 7 nucleotides align to TRBD2. V was pared by 5 bases and J by 0 bases, with 10 bases of the junction left unmatched. This CDR3 contains 16 residues. In germline, CDR1 is SGHVS, CDR2 FQNEAQ. The CDR3 DNA reads TGTGCCAGCAGCCCAGCACTAGCGCCGAGCTCCTACGAGCAGTACTTC. Protein sequence: CASSPALAPSSYEQYF.

The chain couples TRBV6-4 to TRBJ2-1, with 12 bases fitting TRBD2. CDR1 is MRHNA and CDR2 is SNTAGT in the germline V gene. The CDR3 extends over 15 amino acids. V lost 6 bases and J lost 9; bases outside the gene matches: 9. The CDR3 reads CASSPRTSGNGEQFF. For the CDR3, the DNA is TGTGCCAGCAGCCCGCGGACTAGCGGGAACGGTGAGCAGTTCTTC.

The genes are TRBV4-1 and TRBJ1-1; 9 nucleotides agree with TRBD1. The J segment lost 5 bases and the V segment lost 2 bases, leaving 6 bases of the junction unmatched. CDR1 MGHRA and CDR2 YSYEKL come from the germline V gene. This CDR3 spans 15 amino acids. CDR3 in amino acids: CASSQSGTGRTEAFF. The CDR3 coding sequence is TGCGCCAGCAGCCAATCCGGGACAGGGCGAACTGAAGCTTTCTTT.

This chain joins TRBV28 and TRBJ2-2, with TRBD1 matching 8 bases. The CDR3 loop spans 16 amino acids. After removal of 6 bases from V and 3 bases from J, the junction contained 9 bases not matched to a gene. From germline, CDR1 is MDHEN and CDR2 SYDVKM. The CDR3 spells CASRPDRDLDTGELFF. The CDR3 DNA reads TGTGCCAGCAGACCGGACAGGGACCTTGACACCGGGGAGCTGTTTTTT.

The chain couples TRBV24-1 to TRBJ1-6; no clear D gene. V lost 5 bases and J lost 10, with 8 bases in between. The CDR3 has 12 amino acids. The germline gives CDR1 KGHDR, CDR2 SFDVKD. The CDR3 coding sequence is TGTGCCACCAGTGGTAAACAGTCACCCCTCCACTTT. Its translation is CATSGKQSPLHF.